The 18 T cell receptor beta chains below come from one sample, sequenced in a study of T cell changes during pregnancy in multiple sclerosis. Some clones are missing from TCRdb's copy, which holds only in-frame ones; the method was immunoSEQ multiplex PCR. Of tens of thousands of clones listed, about nine tenths are singletons. The source material was peripheral blood, sampled in the first trimester of pregnancy. The source is a female donor in good health, enrolled as a control in a pregnancy study.

The CDR3 DNA follows: TGCGCCAGCAGCTTGGAAAGGGACAGGCATGAGCAGTTCTTC. It specifies CASSLERDRHEQFF. The V gene is TRBV5-1, the J gene TRBJ2-1; TRBD1 matches at 8 bases. The germline V gene has CDR1 SGHRS and CDR2 YFSETQ. Trimming removed 0 bases from V and 8 bases from J; junction bases left unmatched: 4. The length of the CDR3 is 14 residues. Filled out from reference TRBV5-1 and TRBJ2-1, the complete variable domain reads KAGVTQTPRYLIKTRGQQVTLSCSPISGHRSVSWYQQTPGQGLQFLFEYFSETQRNKGNFPGRFSGRQFSNSRSEMNVSTLELGDSALYLCASSLERDRHEQFFGPGTRLTVL.

Written as DNA, the CDR3 is TGTGCCAGCAGCGTAGGGGACAGGGGCGCCGGGGAGCTGTTTTTT. It is translated as CASSVGDRGAGELFF. This sequence joins TRBV9 and TRBJ2-2, with 10 bases fitting TRBD1. The CDR3 has 15 amino acids. From germline, CDR1 is SGDLS and CDR2 YYNGEE. Trimming took 0 bases from V and 6 from J; bases not matched to a gene: 2.

CDR3 coding DNA: TGTGCCAGCAGTGAGCAGCGGGGGGCCTGGTACGAGCAGTACTTC. Translation: CASSEQRGAWYEQYF. This chain links TRBV6-1 with TRBJ2-7; TRBD2 agrees at 9 bases. In germline, CDR1 is MNHNS, CDR2 SASEGT. V shed 3 bases, J shed 4 bases, and the junction held 7 bases outside the gene matches. The CDR3 length is 15 residues.

This CDR3 is CASSRRVDYGYTF. The DNA of the CDR3 is TGTGCCAGCAGCCGCAGGGTTGACTATGGCTACACCTTC. The rearrangement links TRBV14 to TRBJ1-2, with a tentative D call TRBD1 (5 bases). There are 13 residues in the CDR3. Trimming shortened V by 4 bases and J by 3 bases, and 9 bases separated the two germline ends. Germline lookup yields CDR1 SGHDN and CDR2 FVKESK.

This clone occurred once. The gene calls are TRBV5-8 and TRBJ1-5; possibly TRBD1 for D (5 bases). Germline CDR1 is SGHTS and CDR2 is YDEGEE. CDR3 length equals 14 residues. The V and J ends lost 4 bases and 5 bases respectively, with 13 bases between them. CDR3 in DNA: TGTGCCAGCAGCGCGTCGCGACAGTATCAGCCCCAGCATTTT. This gives the protein CASSASRQYQPQHF. Combining the CDR3 with reference TRBV5-8 and TRBJ1-5 gives the whole variable domain EAGVTQSPTHLIKTRGQQATLRCSPISGHTSVYWYQQALGLGLQFLLWYDEGEERNRGNFPPRFSGRQFPNYSSELNVNALELEDSALYLCASSASRQYQPQHFGDGTRLSIL.

The CDR3 nucleotides read TGTGCCAGTAGACCTACGACGAACACCGGGGAGCTGTTTTTT. Translation: CASRPTTNTGELFF. The chain is built from TRBV19 and TRBJ2-2; D is unresolved. Germline V lookup: CDR1 LNHDA, CDR2 SQIVND (reference sequence). The CDR3 is made up of 14 amino acids. V lost 6 bases to trimming and J lost 0 bases, with 8 bases between them.

This clone was picked up one time. The gene calls are TRBV7-9 and TRBJ2-5, with 7 nucleotides matching TRBD2. J lost 5 bases, V lost 3 bases, and 9 bases had no gene match. This CDR3 comprises 15 residues. Germline values: CDR1 SEHNR, CDR2 FQNEAQ (reference sequence). The CDR3 here is CASSLAGVLGETQYF. For the CDR3, the DNA is TGTGCCAGCAGCTTGGCGGGGGTCCTCGGTGAGACCCAGTACTTC.

The chain recombines TRBV2 with TRBJ2-7; the match to TRBD1 covers 9 bases. The trim removed 3 bases at V and 0 bases at J, leaving 0 bases unmatched. Germline CDR1 reads SNHLY; CDR2 reads FYNNEI. The CDR3 sequence is 14 residues long. The CDR3 nucleotides are TGTGCCAGCAGTGAGGACAGGGGCTCCTACGAGCAGTACTTC. Translation: CASSEDRGSYEQYF.

The chain carries TRBV7-2 and TRBJ1-2; D gene unclear. There are 13 residues in the CDR3. In germline, CDR1 is SGHTA, CDR2 FQGNSA. Trimming cost V 5 bases and J 4 bases, with 11 bases left between them. CDR3 coding DNA: TGTGCCAGCAGCCCTGGAAGGAGCTATGGCTACACCTTC. Amino acid sequence: CASSPGRSYGYTF.

This clone occurred once. The gene calls are TRBV7-8 and TRBJ1-2; D remains unclear. Germline V CDR1 and CDR2: SGHVS, FQNEAQ. V lost 1 base and J 4 bases, leaving 13 bases between the germline ends. The CDR3 extends over 15 amino acids. The CDR3 loop reads CASSLGASSGYGYTF. DNA of the CDR3: TGTGCCAGCAGCTTAGGGGCCAGCAGCGGCTATGGCTACACCTTC.

The rearrangement links TRBV11-3 to TRBJ2-7; D unclear. V was cut by 4 bases and J by 3 bases, with 4 bases left in between. There are 11 residues in the CDR3. Germline CDR1 SGHNT, CDR2 YENEEA. The CDR3 here is CASSYYYEQYF. The DNA for the CDR3 is TGTGCCAGCAGCTATTACTACGAGCAGTACTTC.

This chain uses TRBV27 with TRBJ2-1; 7 nucleotides match TRBD1. There are 15 residues in the CDR3. In germline, CDR1 is MNHEY, CDR2 SMNVEV (reference sequence). V shed 8 bases and J 7 bases; nucleotides not matched to a gene: 14. For the CDR3, the DNA is TGTGCCAGCCGGAGGACGGGACAGACGTGGAATGAGCAGTTCTTC. Protein sequence: CASRRTGQTWNEQFF.

This chain connects TRBV6-1 to TRBJ1-1; 12 positions match TRBD1. Germline V gives CDR1 MNHNS, CDR2 SASEGT. The V gene end was trimmed by 1 base and the J gene end by 8 bases; junction bases not matched to a gene: 8. The CDR3 runs 16 residues. The DNA for the CDR3 is TGTGCCAGCAGTGAAGTCCGGGGACAGGGGGCAACAGAAGCTTTCTTT. Translated, it gives CASSEVRGQGATEAFF.

Of note for this clone: Other DNA sequences within the sample encode an identical CDR3. J is TRBJ2-7 and V is TRBV4-2; 8 nucleotides agree with TRBD1. CDR3 length: 15 amino acids. Germline CDR1 is LGHNA and CDR2 is YNFKEQ. After removal of 4 bases from V and 2 bases from J, the junction contained 7 bases not matched to a gene. The CDR3 DNA reads TGTGCCAGCAGCCGCCCTACAGGGGGGACCTACGAGCAGTACTTC. Translation gives CASSRPTGGTYEQYF.

In its sample, this clone was seen a few times. CDR3 sequence reads: CASSSWGAANTEAFF. The CDR3 nucleotides read TGCGCCAGCAGCTCGTGGGGAGCTGCGAACACTGAAGCTTTCTTT. The genes are TRBV5-1 and TRBJ1-1; no clear D. Germline V gene sequence: CDR1 SGHRS, CDR2 YFSETQ. Deletions cut 3 bases from V and 1 base from J, with 13 bases between. This CDR3 region has 15 residues.

The J gene is TRBJ2-1, the V gene TRBV9; TRBD2 aligns across 8 bases. Germline V gene sequence: CDR1 SGDLS, CDR2 YYNGEE. J lost 7 bases, V lost 3 bases, and 12 bases had no gene match. There are 16 residues in the CDR3. CDR3 DNA: TGTGCCAGCAGCGCCCCCGGAGGAGCGGGGGATAATGAGCAGTTCTTC. It codes for CASSAPGGAGDNEQFF.

This chain joins TRBV27 and TRBJ1-1; D is possibly TRBD1 (6 bases). Germline CDR1 MNHEY, CDR2 SMNVEV (reference sequence). The length of the CDR3 is 15 residues. V lost 6 bases to trimming and J lost 5 bases, with 19 bases between them. Written as DNA, the CDR3 is TGTGCCAGCAGCCATAATACAGGGTACGGAACTGAAGCTTTCTTT. Protein: CASSHNTGYGTEAFF.

V usage is TRBV29-1 and J usage is TRBJ1-4, with 9 bases identical to TRBD1. The CDR3 covers 14 residues. Germline V gene data show CDR1 as SQVTM and CDR2 as ANQGSEA. The J segment lost 4 bases and the V segment lost 6 bases, leaving 6 bases of the junction unmatched. CDR3 protein: CSVIQGASNEKLFF. DNA for the CDR3: TGCAGCGTAATACAGGGGGCTAGTAATGAAAAACTGTTTTTT.